One sample yielded the 26 T cell receptor beta chains listed below, sequenced in a study of PD-1 blockade in classical Hodgkin lymphoma. Assay used: immunoSEQ multiplex PCR; TCRdb lists only in-frame clones, some missing. The table shows 46,000 or so clones, with around 80% occurring only once. The time point denotes: cycle 4 day 1 (C4D1), after about 6 weeks of nivolumab. Every one of the patients relapsed after autologous stem cell transplantation (brentuximab vedotin exposure was variable). The sequences come from peripheral blood mononuclear cells (PBMCs), collected before the fourth cycle of nivolumab. These TCRs come from a human donor with classical Hodgkin lymphoma.

This sequence joins TRBV7-6 and TRBJ2-2; the D is unclear. The CDR3 contains 16 residues. The V and J ends lost 3 bases and 0 bases respectively, with 11 bases between them. Per the germline V gene, CDR1 is SGHVS and CDR2 is FNYEAQ. Here the CDR3 reads CASSFFGGANTGELFF. As DNA, the CDR3 is TGTGCCAGCAGCTTTTTTGGTGGGGCGAACACCGGGGAGCTGTTTTTT. The whole variable domain, filled in from reference TRBV7-6 and TRBJ2-2, reads GAGVSQSPRYKVTKRGQDVALRCDPISGHVSLYWYRQALGQGPEFLTYFNYEAQQDKSGLPNDRFSAERPEGSISTLTIQRTEQRDSAMYRCASSFFGGANTGELFFGEGSRLTVL.

This chain uses TRBV30 with TRBJ1-2; D perhaps matches TRBD1 (5 bases). V lost 3 bases to trimming and J lost 8 bases, with 19 bases between them. Germline V gene sequence: CDR1 GTSNPN, CDR2 SVGIG (reference sequence). This CDR3 contains 14 residues. The CDR3 DNA reads as TGTGCCTGGAGGGGGCCCTCCTCCGCGGGAGGCTACACCTTC. It translates to CAWRGPSSAGGYTF. Using reference TRBV30 and TRBJ1-2 for the parts outside the CDR3, the full variable domain is SQTIHQWPATLVQPVGSPLSLECTVEGTSNPNLYWYRQAAGRGLQLLFYSVGIGQISSEVPQNLSASRPQDRQFILSSKKLLLSDSGFYLCAWRGPSSAGGYTFGSGTRLTVV.

This clone was observed a handful of times. The chain links TRBV27 to TRBJ1-1, with D unclear. The ends were cut back, 3 bases at V and 4 bases at J, with 9 bases in the middle. Per germline, CDR1 MNHEY and CDR2 SMNVEV (reference sequence). The CDR3 spans 13 residues. In DNA form, the CDR3 reads TGTGCCAGCAGTTTTAGAGCGAGCACTGAAGCTTTCTTT. The encoded protein is CASSFRASTEAFF.

J is TRBJ1-1 and V is TRBV7-2; D not resolved. The V and J ends lost 5 bases and 0 bases respectively, with 10 bases between them. From germline, CDR1 is SGHTA and CDR2 FQGNSA. The CDR3 sequence is 14 residues long. The CDR3 sequence: CASSPRSLNTEAFF. CDR3 coding DNA: TGTGCCAGCAGCCCCAGGAGTTTGAACACTGAAGCTTTCTTT.

V gene TRBV11-3 combines with J gene TRBJ2-1; D is perhaps TRBD2 (7 bases). CDR1 and CDR2 (germline): SGHNT, YENEEA. Trimming removed 7 bases from V and 5 bases from J, with 18 bases in between. CDR3 length: 15 residues. The CDR3 region is CASMPGGLGHNEQFF. CDR3 in DNA: TGTGCCAGCATGCCCGGGGGGCTCGGGCACAATGAGCAGTTCTTC. Full variable domain (outside the CDR3, taken from reference TRBV11-3 and TRBJ2-1): EAGVVQSPRYKIIEKKQPVAFWCNPISGHNTLYWYLQNLGQGPELLIRYENEEAVDDSQLPKDRFSAERLKGVDSTLKIQPAELGDSAVYLCASMPGGLGHNEQFFGPGTRLTVL.

V and J are TRBV6-5 and TRBJ2-5, with TRBD1 identical over 7 bases. The CDR3 is 15 residues long. The V and J ends lost 6 bases and 1 base, in that order; junction bases with no gene match: 8. Per the germline V gene, CDR1 is MNHEY and CDR2 is SVGAGI. This CDR3 reads CASSHTGETQETQYF. The CDR3 DNA reads as TGTGCCAGCAGCCACACAGGGGAGACCCAAGAGACCCAGTACTTC.

The genes are TRBV6-5 and TRBJ1-5; D uncertain. The CDR3 is 13 residues long. The V and J ends lost 2 bases and 4 bases respectively, with 6 bases between them. CDR1 and CDR2 (germline): MNHEY, SVGAGI. The CDR3 is CASSYALNQPQHF. In nucleotides, the CDR3 is TGTGCCAGCAGTTACGCCCTTAATCAGCCCCAGCATTTT.

V gene TRBV7-2 combines with J gene TRBJ2-5; D perhaps matches TRBD1 (5 bases). The J call is doubtful: the DNA matches TRBJ2-7 better. The length of the CDR3 is 14 residues. Germline CDR1 reads SGHTA; CDR2 reads FQGNSA. CDR3 DNA: TGTGCCAGCAGCTTCCGAAGACAGCGCTACGAGCAGTACTTC. This translates into CASSFRRQRYEQYF.

This chain connects TRBV11-3 to TRBJ2-3; 9 nucleotides agree with TRBD2. CDR3 length equals 16 residues. Germline V gives CDR1 SGHNT, CDR2 YENEEA. Trimming cost V 5 bases and J 4 bases; bases outside gene matches: 10. CDR3 protein: CASSPGAGGLPDTQYF. CDR3 coding DNA: TGTGCCAGCAGCCCCGGGGCGGGGGGGCTCCCAGATACGCAGTATTTT. The whole variable domain, remainder taken from reference TRBV11-3 and TRBJ2-3, is EAGVVQSPRYKIIEKKQPVAFWCNPISGHNTLYWYLQNLGQGPELLIRYENEEAVDDSQLPKDRFSAERLKGVDSTLKIQPAELGDSAVYLCASSPGAGGLPDTQYFGPGTRLTVL.

In its sample, this clone was seen once. Other DNA sequences in the same sample also yield this CDR3. This chain connects TRBV11-2 to TRBJ1-2; 8 bases align to TRBD1. CDR1 SGHAT and CDR2 FQNNGV come from the germline V gene. The ends lost 1 base at V and 2 bases at J; junction bases unmatched: 0. The CDR3 runs 14 residues. CDR3 bases: TGTGCCAGCAGCTTAGGGACAGGGAACTATGGCTACACCTTC. Its protein product is CASSLGTGNYGYTF.

The gene calls are TRBV7-2 and TRBJ2-5; D remains unclear. Trimming removed 1 base at V and 5 bases at J, with 5 bases between. CDR1 SGHTA and CDR2 FQGNSA come from the germline V gene. The CDR3 loop spans 12 amino acids. DNA for the CDR3: TGTGCCAGCAGCTTAGTGTGGGAGACCCAGTACTTC. Translating it yields CASSLVWETQYF.

The chain links TRBV5-1 to TRBJ2-5; D gene unclear. The V end lost 4 bases, the J end lost 1 base, and 11 bases lay between the germline ends. Germline V gene lookup returns CDR1 SGHRS and CDR2 YFSETQ. The CDR3 runs to 14 residues. The CDR3 spells CASSSPPAQETQYF. The CDR3 region has the DNA TGCGCCAGCAGCAGTCCCCCAGCCCAAGAGACCCAGTACTTC.

The rearrangement links TRBV4-1 to TRBJ2-1, with D perhaps TRBD1 or TRBD2 (5 bases each). Trimming cost V 0 bases and J 5 bases, with 14 bases left between them. CDR3 length equals 16 residues. Per germline, CDR1 MGHRA and CDR2 YSYEKL. CDR3 region: CASSQEVGTDHNEQFF. DNA for the CDR3: TGCGCCAGCAGCCAAGAGGTTGGGACGGATCACAATGAGCAGTTCTTC.

The chain joins TRBV10-3 to TRBJ1-2; 8 positions agree with TRBD1. CDR1 is ENHRY and CDR2 is SYGVKD in the germline V gene. CDR3 length: 13 amino acids. V dropped 8 bases and J dropped 7; count of bases not matched to a gene: 9. This CDR3 reads CAIGEDRVSGYTF. CDR3 DNA sequence: TGTGCCATCGGGGAGGACAGGGTTTCTGGCTACACCTTC.

This clone was seen only once. The CDR3 reads CSAYTGTGGGKLFF. The CDR3 DNA is TGCAGCGCATACACCGGGACAGGGGGTGGAAAACTGTTTTTT. The rearrangement uses TRBV29-1 and TRBJ1-4; 11 bases agree with TRBD1. Germline lookup yields CDR1 SQVTM and CDR2 ANQGSEA. The V gene end was trimmed by 7 bases and the J gene end by 10 bases; junction bases not matched to a gene: 11. This CDR3 has 14 residues. Together with reference TRBV29-1 and TRBJ1-4, the CDR3 gives the full variable domain: SAVISQKPSRDICQRGTSLTIQCQVDSQVTMMFWYRQQPGQSLTLIATANQGSEATYESGFVIDKFPISRPNLTFSTLTVSNMSPEDSSIYLCSAYTGTGGGKLFFGSGTQLSVL.

The chain carries TRBV6-5 and TRBJ1-2; TRBD1 matches at 9 bases. J was trimmed by 8 bases and V by 5 bases; bases with no gene match: 9. This CDR3 has 14 amino acids. Germline values: CDR1 MNHEY, CDR2 SVGAGI. The chain's CDR3 is CASSEQGALGGYTF. The CDR3 DNA follows: TGTGCCAGCAGTGAACAGGGGGCCCTAGGGGGCTACACCTTC.

V gene TRBV10-3 combines with J gene TRBJ1-4; possibly TRBD1 for D (6 bases). Per germline, CDR1 ENHRY and CDR2 SYGVKD. There are 14 residues in the CDR3. Trimming removed 5 bases from V and 4 bases from J, with 11 bases in between. CDR3 nucleotides: TGTGCCATCAGTCCCGGGACACTTAATGAAAAACTGTTTTTT. Its translation is CAISPGTLNEKLFF.

The chain recombines TRBV4-1 with TRBJ2-7, with 12 bases that match TRBD2. The CDR3 loop spans 16 amino acids. The V gene end was trimmed by 3 bases and the J gene end by 3 bases; junction bases not matched to a gene: 6. CDR1 and CDR2 from the germline V gene are MGHRA and YSYEKL. The CDR3 nucleotides read TGCGCCAGCAGCCACAAGACTAGCGGGGGATACTACGAGCAGTACTTC. Protein: CASSHKTSGGYYEQYF.

The V and J genes are TRBV6-5 and TRBJ2-2; D not certain. Between the trimmed V and J ends, which lost 2 bases and 1 base, there was a span of 8 bases. The CDR3 is made up of 15 amino acids. CDR1 and CDR2 from the germline V gene are MNHEY and SVGAGI. CDR3 region: CASSYAQLNTGELFF. DNA of the CDR3: TGTGCCAGCAGTTACGCACAGCTGAACACCGGGGAGCTGTTTTTT.

This chain joins TRBV19 and TRBJ2-3, with 7 bases lining up with TRBD2. V trimming: 5 bases; J trimming: 2 bases; junction bases outside the gene matches: 1. The CDR3 runs 13 residues. The germline V gene encodes CDR1 LNHDA and CDR2 SQIVND (reference sequence). CDR3 region: CASSAGDTDTQYF. The CDR3 coding sequence is TGTGCCAGTAGTGCGGGGGACACAGATACGCAGTATTTT.

This clone was seen more than once but under ten times. The V and J genes are TRBV11-3 and TRBJ1-4, with 8 nucleotides matching TRBD1. The junction had 10 bases not matched to a gene; V was cut back by 6 bases and J by 7 bases. The CDR3 sequence is 15 residues long. CDR1 is SGHNT, CDR2 YENEEA, per germline. CDR3 in amino acids: CASRQQGATGEKLFF. The CDR3 nucleotides read TGTGCCAGCAGACAGCAGGGGGCGACTGGTGAAAAACTGTTTTTT. The full variable domain, rest sourced from reference TRBV11-3 and TRBJ1-4, is EAGVVQSPRYKIIEKKQPVAFWCNPISGHNTLYWYLQNLGQGPELLIRYENEEAVDDSQLPKDRFSAERLKGVDSTLKIQPAELGDSAVYLCASRQQGATGEKLFFGSGTQLSVL.

V is TRBV18 and J is TRBJ1-6; D perhaps matches TRBD1 (6 bases). The germline V gene has CDR1 KGHSH and CDR2 LQKENI. This CDR3 region has 14 residues. Between the trimmed V and J ends, which lost 0 bases and 9 bases, there was a span of 9 bases. CDR3 in amino acids: CASSPPNRASPLHF. The CDR3 nucleotides read TGTGCCAGCTCACCACCTAACAGGGCTTCACCCCTCCACTTT.

The rearrangement joins TRBV2 to TRBJ2-5, with 8 nucleotides matching TRBD1. The CDR3 has 13 residues. Germline values: CDR1 SNHLY, CDR2 FYNNEI. Losses at the gene ends were 6 bases for V and 7 bases for J; bases not matched to a gene: 7. Here the CDR3 reads CASSAGGEGTQYF. The CDR3 coding sequence is TGTGCCAGCAGCGCAGGGGGCGAGGGGACCCAGTACTTC. Together with reference TRBV2 and TRBJ2-5, the CDR3 gives the full variable domain: EPEVTQTPSHQVTQMGQEVILRCVPISNHLYFYWYRQILGQKVEFLVSFYNNEISEKSEIFDDQFSVERPDGSNFTLKIRSTKLEDSAMYFCASSAGGEGTQYFGPGTRLLVL.

The rearrangement uses TRBV4-3 and TRBJ2-3; D unresolved. The CDR3 totals 17 residues. V was trimmed by 0 bases and J by 0 bases, leaving 13 bases between them. Germline V gives CDR1 LGHNA, CDR2 YSLEER. The CDR3 spells CASSQDLGLKSTDTQYF. The CDR3 DNA sequence: TGCGCCAGCAGCCAAGATTTAGGGCTAAAAAGCACAGATACGCAGTATTTT.

This chain uses TRBV6-1 with TRBJ2-5, with D perhaps TRBD2 (5 bases). V was cut by 4 bases and J by 6 bases, with 18 bases left in between. The CDR3 totals 15 residues. Germline V gene sequence: CDR1 MNHNS, CDR2 SASEGT. The CDR3 DNA is TGTGCCAGCAGTGCCGGACTGGCCGCGGAGAAGACCCAGTACTTC. It encodes CASSAGLAAEKTQYF.

The chain links TRBV7-9 to TRBJ2-5; 7 positions match TRBD1. Germline CDR1 and CDR2: SEHNR and FQNEAQ (reference sequence). V gave up 5 bases and J gave up 5 bases; unmatched junction bases: 17. The CDR3 runs to 17 residues. CDR3 sequence (DNA): TGTGCCAGCAGCCCGCGCCCGACAGGGTCCTTGAGGGAGACCCAGTACTTC. As protein: CASSPRPTGSLRETQYF.